These T cell receptor beta chains were read from a single sample in a study of long-term antiretroviral therapy in people with HIV. Sequencing was performed with immunoSEQ multiplex PCR; in TCRdb, only in-frame clones are kept and a portion is missing. The sample lists some 16,000 clones, approximately 79% occurring once. The sample was unsorted PBMCs, taken 2.3 years after starting antiretroviral therapy. All receptors derive from a woman aged 35 to 49 with HIV. Both conserved end residues are part of each CDR3. The D gene is left open where the match is weak. Size tells how often a clone was seen (once, few, many) or the class of an expanded clone, and some rows leave it out.

>TRBJ2-7|.|TRBV18|.
CASSKTNAGEQYF
TGTGCCAGCTCAAAAACAAACGCGGGGGAGCAGTACTTC
>TRBJ2-7|TRBD1|TRBV7-9|few
CASSPRGQGAVYEQYF
TGTGCCAGCAGCCCCCGAGGACAGGGGGCAGTCTACGAGCAGTACTTC
>TRBJ1-5|.|TRBV6-1|.
CASSPATGRNQPQHF
TGTGCCAGCAGTCCAGCTACTGGACGGAATCAGCCCCAGCATTTT
>TRBJ2-5|TRBD2|TRBV7-8|.
CASSSGLAGGPQETQYF
TGTGCCAGCAGCTCAGGACTAGCGGGGGGGCCCCAAGAGACCCAGTACTTC
>TRBJ1-1|.|TRBV11-3|.
CASSLDVRMNTEAFF
TGTGCCAGCAGCTTAGATGTCAGGATGAACACTGAAGCTTTCTTT
>TRBJ1-1|TRBD1|TRBV10-2|.
CASSKNRGSYTEAFF
TGCGCCAGCAGTAAGAACAGGGGGAGTTACACTGAAGCTTTCTTT
>TRBJ1-2|.|TRBV5-1|.
CASSAGGAPDDYGYTF
TGCGCCAGCAGCGCCGGGGGGGCACCGGACGACTATGGCTACACCTTC
>TRBJ1-4|.|TRBV7-9|.
CASSSADSGINEKLFF
TGTGCCAGCAGCTCGGCGGACAGCGGAATTAATGAAAAACTGTTTTTT
>TRBJ2-3|.|TRBV6-6|.
CASSFKGADTQYF
TGTGCCAGCAGTTTTAAGGGGGCAGATACGCAGTATTTT
>TRBJ1-2|.|TRBV21-1|.
CASSKGGDPNYGYTF
TGTGCCAGCAGCAAAGGTGGGGACCCTAACTATGGCTACACCTTC